This passage covers 17 T cell receptor beta chains from one sample sequenced in a study of sequential checkpoint blockade in melanoma. Sequencing was performed with immunoSEQ multiplex PCR; in TCRdb, only in-frame clones are kept and a portion is missing. The table has 9,000 to 9,500 clones, approximately 27% seen once. Regarding treatment: randomized to nivolumab then ipilimumab (arm A) or the reverse (arm B). The starting material was tumor tissue (inferred from file names), obtained from a patient given nivolumab and ipilimumab in sequence. Source of these receptors: a human donor with melanoma.

This clone was counted only a few times. V usage is TRBV4-1 and J usage is TRBJ2-3, with 9 positions matching TRBD1. The CDR3 is made up of 15 amino acids. Germline CDR1 reads MGHRA; CDR2 reads YSYEKL. With 4 bases clipped from V and 6 bases from J, the junction kept 8 bases outside the gene matches. The CDR3 spells CASSRGDRDLDTQYF. Written as DNA, the CDR3 is TGCGCCAGCAGCCGGGGGGACAGGGATCTCGATACGCAGTATTTT.

The gene calls are TRBV28 and TRBJ1-2; 10 bases are shared with TRBD1. This CDR3 has 15 amino acids. Germline V gene data show CDR1 as MDHEN and CDR2 as SYDVKM. After removal of 8 bases from V and 4 bases from J, the junction contained 10 bases not matched to a gene. CDR3 protein: CASLNRQGATYGYTF. CDR3 in DNA: TGTGCCAGCCTAAACCGACAGGGGGCCACCTATGGCTACACCTTC.

For this clone: The junction departs from germline at one end; a sequencing error may be responsible. V usage is TRBV15 and J usage is TRBJ2-3; 8 nucleotides match TRBD2. Looked up from germline, CDR1 is LNHNV and CDR2 is YYDKDF (reference sequence). This CDR3 spans 16 amino acids. In DNA form, the CDR3 reads TGTGCCAGCAGCTTCCCCGGGGGGGGGACCACAGATACGCAGTATTTT. This encodes CASSFPGGGTTDTQYF.

The chain recombines TRBV1 with TRBJ1-3; TRBD1, as called in the table, went unchecked against the DNA. TRBV1 is listed as a pseudogene. CDR3 length equals 15 residues. The CDR3 DNA reads TGCGCCAGCAGCCCACGGGACAGGGATGGAAACACCATATATTTT. Its translation is CASSPRDRDGNTIYF.

The rearrangement links TRBV10-3 to TRBJ2-7; TRBD1 matches 10 bases. CDR1 ENHRY and CDR2 SYGVKD come from the germline V gene. The V gene end was trimmed by 9 bases and the J gene end by 3 bases; junction bases not matched to a gene: 8. The CDR3 sequence is 14 residues long. The CDR3 region is CAISSGQGLYEQYV. The CDR3 DNA reads as TGTGCCATATCTTCGGGACAGGGGCTCTACGAGCAGTACGTC.

The chain has TRBV5-1 and TRBJ1-1, with 9 bases fitting TRBD1. The ends lost 3 bases at V and 3 bases at J; junction bases unmatched: 12. CDR3 size: 17 residues. Germline CDR1 is SGHRS and CDR2 is YFSETQ. The CDR3 spells CASSSPQGAPPDTEAFF. CDR3 DNA sequence: TGCGCCAGCAGCTCACCACAGGGGGCGCCCCCGGACACTGAAGCTTTCTTT. Using reference TRBV5-1 and TRBJ1-1 for the parts outside the CDR3, the full variable domain is KAGVTQTPRYLIKTRGQQVTLSCSPISGHRSVSWYQQTPGQGLQFLFEYFSETQRNKGNFPGRFSGRQFSNSRSEMNVSTLELGDSALYLCASSSPQGAPPDTEAFFGQGTRLTVV.

This clone was picked up a small number of times. The chain's CDR3 is CASSPDSLYGYTF. In DNA, the CDR3 is TGTGCCAGCAGCCCGGACAGCCTCTATGGCTACACCTTC. V and J are TRBV14 and TRBJ1-2, with D maybe TRBD1 (6 bases). The V gene lost 4 bases and the J gene lost 4 bases, with 10 bases spanning the gap. Germline values: CDR1 SGHDN, CDR2 FVKESK. This CDR3 region has 13 residues.

The chain recombines TRBV19 with TRBJ2-6; D gene unclear. Between the trimmed V and J ends, which lost 1 base and 2 bases, there was a span of 3 bases. The CDR3 covers 14 residues. Germline loops: CDR1 LNHDA, CDR2 SQIVND (reference sequence). CDR3 sequence reads: CASSIGAGANVLTF. CDR3 DNA: TGTGCCAGTAGTATAGGGGCTGGGGCCAACGTCCTGACTTTC.

This clone was seen once. This chain connects TRBV18 to TRBJ1-6; TRBD1 aligns across 10 bases. This CDR3 region has 14 residues. The V gene end was trimmed by 2 bases and the J gene end by 10 bases; junction bases not matched to a gene: 2. Germline V gene data show CDR1 as KGHSH and CDR2 as LQKENI. CDR3 nucleotides: TGTGCCAGCTCACCAGAGGGACAGGGGTCACCCCTCCACTTT. It translates to CASSPEGQGSPLHF.

The J gene is TRBJ2-7, the V gene TRBV6-8, with D maybe TRBD2 (5 bases). The CDR3 is 14 amino acids. Germline V gene sequence: CDR1 MNHGY, CDR2 SAAAGT. V lost 4 bases to trimming and J lost 5 bases, with 15 bases between them. CDR3 region: CASSLGLTINEQYF. For the CDR3, the DNA is TGTGCCAGCAGTTTAGGACTGACTATCAACGAGCAGTACTTC.

The J gene is TRBJ1-1, the V gene TRBV25-1; 9 bases match TRBD1. The CDR3 contains 15 residues. Germline V gene sequence: CDR1 MGHDK, CDR2 SYGVNS. The V and J ends lost 4 bases and 0 bases, in that order; junction bases with no gene match: 3. The CDR3 protein is CASSGGQGLNTEAFF. In DNA form, the CDR3 reads TGTGCCAGCAGTGGGGGACAGGGTCTGAACACTGAAGCTTTCTTT.

This chain links TRBV18 with TRBJ2-4; tentative D call: TRBD2 (6 bases). This CDR3 is 13 amino acids long. In germline, CDR1 is KGHSH, CDR2 LQKENI. Trimming left V 6 bases short and J 8 bases short, with 14 bases between. The CDR3 here is CASSPRREDIQYF. The DNA for the CDR3 is TGTGCCAGCTCGCCCCGTAGGGAGGACATTCAGTACTTC.

In its sample, this clone was seen once. V and J are TRBV14 and TRBJ2-1; weak D call: TRBD1 (6 bases). V dropped 6 bases and J dropped 12 bases, with 18 bases sitting between them. Germline CDR1 SGHDN, CDR2 FVKESK. The CDR3 loop spans 13 amino acids. DNA of the CDR3: TGTGCCAGCAGACTCCTAGGACAGACCACGCAGTTCTTC. Amino acids: CASRLLGQTTQFF.

This clone was detected only a few times. The chain combines TRBV6-8 with TRBJ1-4, with D hard to call. There are 12 residues in the CDR3. V gave up 2 bases and J gave up 10 bases, with 8 bases separating them. In germline, CDR1 is MNHGY, CDR2 SAAAGT. The CDR3 coding sequence is TGTGCCAGCAGTTACGGTGGTGGAAAACTGTTTTTT. As protein: CASSYGGGKLFF.

This clone has just one count. This chain connects TRBV15 to TRBJ2-5; D is ambiguous. The germline V and J ends were trimmed by 1 base and 5 bases, with 11 bases remaining between them. This CDR3 region has 14 residues. CDR1 and CDR2 (germline): LNHNV, YYDKDF (reference sequence). The CDR3 region is CATSRGTARETQYF. CDR3 nucleotides: TGTGCCACCAGCAGAGGAACAGCTCGCGAGACCCAGTACTTC.

Within the sample, this clone is medium-sized. V and J are TRBV11-3 and TRBJ1-4; D is ambiguous. Germline V gene lookup returns CDR1 SGHNT and CDR2 YENEEA. V was trimmed by 6 bases and J by 2 bases, leaving 13 bases between them. CDR3 size: 15 residues. In DNA form, the CDR3 reads TGTGCCAGCAGTCGCCCGGGGAGGACTAATGAAAAACTGTTTTTT. Protein product: CASSRPGRTNEKLFF.

The chain joins TRBV6-8 to TRBJ2-1; D is uncertain. The CDR3 is made up of 16 amino acids. CDR1 MNHGY and CDR2 SAAAGT come from the germline V gene. V lost 4 bases and J 2 bases, leaving 15 bases between the germline ends. CDR3 in DNA: TGTGCCAGCAGTTCCCTAAAGGACCGACCCTACAATGAGCAGTTCTTC. This encodes CASSSLKDRPYNEQFF.